Reported below is one TCR beta chain. What it recognizes is unknown. These data are taken from a study of cytomegalovirus exposure and HLA in healthy donors. Study in general: It was reported in a later analysis that the same platform had been used for the 100 to 150 validation repertoires as for the 666 first-cohort repertoires. Study-wide points: Usually a TCR sequence was rare, but some public TCRs were found in many donors.

Only in-frame clones appear in the TCRdb table, and some are missing; sequencing was by immunoSEQ multiplex PCR. Among over 150,000 clones, about 80% were seen once, and the ten largest hold around 2.8%. The CDR3 consists of 15 residues. Trimming removed 4 bases from V and 0 bases from J, with 12 bases in between. Germline-derived CDR1 and CDR2 are LGHNA and YNFKEQ. Separate from the roughly 700-subject first cohort, the approximately 130-subject validation cohort was the one that the donors belonged to. This TCR came from a woman aged 18 to 35 in good health and CMV-seropositive. The genes are TRBV4-2 and TRBJ1-1, with D perhaps matching TRBD1 (6 bases). Sequencing input: PBMCs. The CDR3 DNA reads TGTGCCAGCAGCCCAGGGGTGAATATGAACACTGAAGCTTTCTTT. It codes for CASSPGVNMNTEAFF.